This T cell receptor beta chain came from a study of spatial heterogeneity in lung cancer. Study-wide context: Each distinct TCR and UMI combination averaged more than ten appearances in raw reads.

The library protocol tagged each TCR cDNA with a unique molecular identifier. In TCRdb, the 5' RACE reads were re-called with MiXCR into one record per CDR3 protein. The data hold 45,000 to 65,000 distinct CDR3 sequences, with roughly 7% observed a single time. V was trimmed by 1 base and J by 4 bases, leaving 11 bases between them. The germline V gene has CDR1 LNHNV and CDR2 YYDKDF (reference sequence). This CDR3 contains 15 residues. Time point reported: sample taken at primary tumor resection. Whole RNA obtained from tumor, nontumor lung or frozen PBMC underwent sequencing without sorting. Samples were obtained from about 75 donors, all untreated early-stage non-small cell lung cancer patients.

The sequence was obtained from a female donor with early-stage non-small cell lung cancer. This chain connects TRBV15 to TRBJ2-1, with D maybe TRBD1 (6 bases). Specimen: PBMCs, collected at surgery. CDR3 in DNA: TGTGCCACCAGCAGAGTCACAGGGAGTTACAATGAGCAGTTCTTC. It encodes CATSRVTGSYNEQFF.